The T cell receptor (beta chain) described here comes from a study of cytotoxic CD8 clonotypes in ibrutinib-treated CLL. Concerning this clone: Its antigen is not known.

Whole-study findings and limits: Public clonotypes, an uncommon group, contracted or remained stable on treatment. At baseline, clonality was higher than in age-matched healthy donors and correlated with CD8+ counts.

Clones were sequenced by immunoSEQ multiplex PCR, and TCRdb holds only the in-frame ones, with some missing. This table has approximately 74,000 clones, 80% appearing once. Per the germline V gene, CDR1 is MNHEY and CDR2 is SMNVEV (reference sequence). V dropped 8 bases and J dropped 1 base, with 20 bases sitting between them. The length of the CDR3 is 16 residues. The starting material was PBMCs, obtained at disease progression, from a patient treated with ibrutinib. This clonotype was sampled from a human donor with chronic lymphocytic leukemia. The chain employs TRBV27 and TRBJ1-2; D is unclear. The CDR3 sequence is CASFTKRAGINYGYTF. The CDR3 nucleotides are TGTGCCAGCTTCACAAAGAGGGCAGGAATTAACTATGGCTACACCTTC.